One sample yielded the 23 T cell receptor beta chains listed below, sequenced in a study of cytomegalovirus exposure and HLA in healthy donors (TCRdb year 2017). Library method: the immunoSEQ multiplex PCR assay. The multiplex PCR relied on a mix of 60 forward primers for TCR Vbeta segments and 13 reverse primers for TCR Jbeta segments. In TCRdb, the immuneACCESS table is reduced to in-frame sequences with V and J assigned. These tables do not hold every clone; where another copy was compared, an unresolved V gene accounts for under half, and the others remain unexplained. The sample records about 130,000 clones, roughly 79% of which are singletons. The ten largest clonotypes hold around 1.9% of the sample. Sequencing input: PBMCs. The receptors derive from a woman in her 40s in good health and CMV-seronegative.

This rearrangement joins TRBV27 to TRBJ2-1; D is possibly TRBD2 (6 bases). V lost 2 bases, J lost 7 bases, and 15 bases lay in between. Germline lookup yields CDR1 MNHEY and CDR2 SMNVEV (reference sequence). This CDR3 region has 15 residues. CDR3 sequence (DNA): TGTGCCAGCAGTTTACCCGGGGCAGGGAGGAATGAGCAGTTCTTC. Translating it yields CASSLPGAGRNEQFF.

J is TRBJ2-3 and V is TRBV6-1, with TRBD2 matching over 16 bases. Germline V lookup: CDR1 MNHNS, CDR2 SASEGT. Trimming removed 11 bases from V and 4 bases from J; junction bases left unmatched: 6. The CDR3 runs to 15 residues. As DNA, the CDR3 is TGTGCCGGCGGGACTAGCGGGGGGGGTGCAGATACGCAGTATTTT. Its protein product is CAGGTSGGGADTQYF.

This sequence joins TRBV7-2 and TRBJ1-4, with no clear D. The CDR3 contains 14 residues. Germline V lookup: CDR1 SGHTA, CDR2 FQGNSA. The germline V and J ends were trimmed by 1 base and 8 bases, with 11 bases remaining between them. The DNA for the CDR3 is TGTGCCAGCAGCTTAGAAGGGCCGGGGGAAAAACTGTTTTTT. This translates into CASSLEGPGEKLFF.

This clone has a single count. V gene TRBV28 combines with J gene TRBJ1-1; TRBD1 matches at 9 bases. Per the germline V gene, CDR1 is MDHEN and CDR2 is SYDVKM. V was clipped by 5 bases and J by 5 bases; unmatched bases: 3. This CDR3 comprises 13 residues. CDR3 region: CASSRGQGTEAFF. The DNA of the CDR3 is TGTGCCAGCAGTAGAGGACAGGGGACTGAAGCTTTCTTT.

Remarks on this clone: One junction end disagrees with the germline gene, perhaps due to a read error. The V gene is TRBV5-1, the J gene TRBJ2-4; 8 bases are shared with TRBD1. Germline V gives CDR1 SGHRS, CDR2 YFSETQ. The CDR3 sequence is 18 residues long. CDR3 amino acids: CASSFYSGPQGAKNSQYF. CDR3 in DNA: TGCGCCAGCAGCTTTTACAGCGGGCCCCAGGGGGCCAAAAACAGTCAGTACTTC.

The chain uses TRBV6-5 and TRBJ2-2, with D possibly matching TRBD1 (6 bases). The CDR3 is 15 residues long. Germline CDR1 MNHEY, CDR2 SVGAGI. Trimming stripped 2 bases from V and 5 bases from J, with 12 bases between. The CDR3 protein is CASSYRTARTGELFF. The CDR3 region has the DNA TGTGCCAGCAGTTACCGGACAGCTAGGACCGGGGAGCTGTTTTTT.

The CDR3, as DNA: TGTGCCAGCAGTGGAGGACAGGGCCACGGTGAAAAACTGTTTTTT. Protein product: CASSGGQGHGEKLFF. This sequence joins TRBV6-1 and TRBJ1-4; 8 nucleotides match TRBD1. The trim removed 4 bases at V and 7 bases at J, leaving 8 bases unmatched. Germline CDR1 reads MNHNS; CDR2 reads SASEGT. The CDR3 consists of 15 residues.

J is TRBJ2-7 and V is TRBV4-1; 7 nucleotides line up with TRBD2. The V segment lost 0 bases and the J segment 2 bases; nucleotides outside the gene matches: 7. The germline V gene encodes CDR1 MGHRA and CDR2 YSYEKL. The CDR3 runs 16 residues. The CDR3 DNA reads as TGCGCCAGCAGCCAAGATGGTAGCGGGCCCACCTACGAGCAGTACTTC. Encoded protein: CASSQDGSGPTYEQYF.

Details on this clone: Germline is not matched at one junction end, which may reflect a read error. The CDR3 nucleotides are TGTGCCAGCAGCAAGGGACTAGCGGGGGACTCTGGGGCCAACGGCCTGACTTTC. Translating it yields CASSKGLAGDSGANGLTF. The genes are TRBV11-2 and TRBJ2-6, with 14 bases that match TRBD2. The CDR3 spans 18 residues. The V gene's germline CDR1 is SGHAT and CDR2 FQNNGV. The whole variable domain, remainder taken from reference TRBV11-2 and TRBJ2-6, is EAGVAQSPRYKIIEKRQSVAFWCNPISGHATLYWYQQILGQGPKLLIQFQNNGVVDDSQLPKDRFSAERLKGVDSTLKIQPAKLEDSAVYLCASSKGLAGDSGANGLTFGAGSRLTVL.

V is TRBV11-2 and J is TRBJ2-1; 8 bases align to TRBD1. CDR3 length: 15 residues. V was pared by 4 bases and J by 6 bases, with 8 bases of the junction left unmatched. Germline values: CDR1 SGHAT, CDR2 FQNNGV. The CDR3 here is CASSSTGALSNEQFF. As DNA, the CDR3 is TGTGCCAGCAGCTCGACAGGGGCGCTCAGCAATGAGCAGTTCTTC.

This clone has a handful of counts. The identical CDR3 is also encoded by other nucleotide sequences in the sample. The CDR3 region is CASSLYTDTQYF. DNA of the CDR3: TGCGCCAGCAGCCTCTACACAGATACGCAGTATTTT. The chain couples TRBV5-1 to TRBJ2-3; D remains unclear. The CDR3 runs to 12 residues. Trimming pared 4 bases from V and 2 bases from J, leaving 5 bases between. CDR1 is SGHRS and CDR2 is YFSETQ in the germline V gene.

The chain employs TRBV11-1 and TRBJ2-7, with D unclear. CDR3 length: 13 amino acids. Germline loops: CDR1 SGHAT, CDR2 FQDESV (reference sequence). Trimming pared 0 bases from V and 2 bases from J, leaving 5 bases between. The CDR3 DNA follows: TGTGCCAGCAGCTTAGCTGTAGCCTACGAGCAGTACTTC. Its protein is CASSLAVAYEQYF.

The chain has TRBV29-1 and TRBJ2-5; 8 bases map to TRBD1. V dropped 3 bases and J dropped 5; count of bases not matched to a gene: 8. The CDR3 covers 14 residues. The germline V gene has CDR1 SQVTM and CDR2 ANQGSEA. The CDR3 coding sequence is TGCAGCGTTGATGACAGGGGAGGATCGGAGACCCAGTACTTC. Its translation is CSVDDRGGSETQYF.

This chain connects TRBV7-9 to TRBJ1-2; D ambiguous. The CDR3 consists of 14 residues. Per germline, CDR1 SEHNR and CDR2 FQNEAQ (reference sequence). Trimming shortened V by 6 bases and J by 5 bases, and 16 bases separated the two germline ends. The CDR3 DNA is TGTGCCAGCAGTTCCGGGTCCATATTATATGGCTACACCTTC. Translation gives CASSSGSILYGYTF.

The chain recombines TRBV27 with TRBJ1-1, with 10 bases identical to TRBD1. This CDR3 contains 14 residues. Germline V gives CDR1 MNHEY, CDR2 SMNVEV (reference sequence). J lost 5 bases, V lost 6 bases, and 6 bases had no gene match. CDR3 loop: CASSLKGQGTEAFF. CDR3 bases: TGTGCCAGCAGCCTAAAGGGACAGGGGACTGAAGCTTTCTTT.

This chain joins TRBV2 and TRBJ2-3; TRBD2 matches 14 bases. This CDR3 comprises 17 residues. The V gene's germline CDR1 is SNHLY and CDR2 FYNNEI. V gave up 4 bases and J gave up 0 bases; unmatched junction bases: 3. The CDR3 loop is CASSGLAGGQSTDTQYF. The CDR3 nucleotides read TGTGCCAGCAGTGGACTAGCGGGGGGGCAGAGCACAGATACGCAGTATTTT.

The J gene is TRBJ1-5, the V gene TRBV28, with a possible D match to TRBD1 (6 bases). Trimming left V 6 bases short and J 2 bases short, with 14 bases between. This CDR3 has 15 residues. Germline lookup yields CDR1 MDHEN and CDR2 SYDVKM. CDR3 loop: CASRRGGLGNQPQHF. The DNA for the CDR3 is TGTGCCAGCAGGAGGGGGGGGTTGGGCAATCAGCCCCAGCATTTT.

This clone came up once. The gene calls are TRBV6-1 and TRBJ1-4; perhaps TRBD1 as D (6 bases). V lost 6 bases and J 4 bases, leaving 12 bases between the germline ends. The germline CDR1 and CDR2 sequences are MNHNS and SASEGT. This CDR3 region has 14 residues. This CDR3 reads CASRTGHINEKLFF. Here the CDR3 DNA reads TGTGCCAGCAGAACGGGACACATTAATGAAAAACTGTTTTTT.

This rearrangement joins TRBV11-2 to TRBJ1-4, with a possible D match to TRBD1 (5 bases). V was clipped by 1 base and J by 4 bases, with 13 bases between them. Germline V gives CDR1 SGHAT, CDR2 FQNNGV. CDR3 length equals 16 residues. The CDR3 sequence is CASSLGSGTLNEKLFF. In DNA, the CDR3 is TGTGCCAGCAGCTTAGGGTCTGGGACTCTTAATGAAAAACTGTTTTTT.

V usage is TRBV6-9 and J usage is TRBJ1-3, with no clear D. The germline gives CDR1 MNHGY, CDR2 SVAAGI. CDR3 size: 13 residues. Here the CDR3 DNA reads TGTCCAGTAGGAACAGACTCTGGAAACACCATATATTTT. It yields the protein CPVGTDSGNTIYF.

The V call is TRBV9, the J call TRBJ2-7; 9 bases match TRBD2. The CDR3 loop spans 13 amino acids. The germline V gene encodes CDR1 SGDLS and CDR2 YYNGEE. The trim removed 4 bases at V and 5 bases at J, leaving 4 bases unmatched. The CDR3 here is CASSPRLADEQYF. DNA for the CDR3: TGTGCCAGCAGCCCCCGACTAGCGGACGAGCAGTACTTC.

The chain recombines TRBV19 with TRBJ1-4; 8 bases align to TRBD1. Germline CDR1 is LNHDA and CDR2 is SQIVND (reference sequence). V gave up 2 bases and J gave up 8 bases; unmatched junction bases: 7. The CDR3 loop spans 15 amino acids. The CDR3 sequence is CASSIKDRVREKLFF. The CDR3 nucleotides read TGTGCCAGTAGTATAAAGGACAGGGTGCGCGAAAAACTGTTTTTT. The variable domain in full, with the rest retrieved from reference TRBV19 and TRBJ1-4, is DGGITQSPKYLFRKEGQNVTLSCEQNLNHDAMYWYRQDPGQGLRLIYYSQIVNDFQKGDIAEGYSVSREKKESFPLTVTSAQKNPTAFYLCASSIKDRVREKLFFGSGTQLSVL.

This rearrangement joins TRBV27 to TRBJ1-5; the D gene is possibly TRBD1 (5 bases). V was pared by 8 bases and J by 3 bases, with 14 bases between. CDR3 length: 14 amino acids. Germline assignment: CDR1 MNHEY and CDR2 SMNVEV (reference sequence). CDR3 nucleotides: TGTGCCAGCGGCCCTTTACAGGACAATCAGCCCCAGCATTTT. Translating it yields CASGPLQDNQPQHF.